This T cell receptor beta chain was obtained from a study of blood T cell repertoires in COVID-19. This table comes from immunoSEQ multiplex PCR, and its TCRdb copy is limited to in-frame clones, with some not included. In the table there are tens of thousands of clones, around 79% of which are singletons. J was trimmed by 4 bases and V by 5 bases; bases with no gene match: 8. Germline V gene data show CDR1 as SGHNT and CDR2 as YENEEA. There are 14 residues in the CDR3. The sequence was obtained from a middle-aged man with acute or convalescent COVID-19. Sequences were obtained from peripheral blood. The chain joins TRBV11-3 to TRBJ2-7; 7 bases agree with TRBD1. The CDR3 here is CASSLHRGSYEQYF. The CDR3 DNA reads as TGTGCCAGCAGCCTCCACAGGGGATCGTACGAGCAGTACTTC.